The 18 T cell receptor beta chains below come from one sample, sequenced in a study of radiotherapy plus CTLA-4 blockade in lung cancer. Sequencing used immunoSEQ multiplex PCR; TCRdb keeps in-frame clones, though not all of them. The sample yields some 100,000 clones, approximately 84% seen once. Sample: peripheral blood, taken from a patient treated with radiotherapy plus ipilimumab. The origin of the receptors is a human donor with non-small cell lung cancer who had a partial response to radiotherapy plus ipilimumab.

V is TRBV28 and J is TRBJ1-3; D unclear. With 6 bases removed from V and 4 bases from J, the gap between germline ends came to 7 bases. Looked up from germline, CDR1 is MDHEN and CDR2 is SYDVKM. There are 12 residues in the CDR3. The CDR3 region has the DNA TGTGCCAGCAGCCTACAGGGAAACACCATATATTTT. It codes for CASSLQGNTIYF.

The chain has TRBV11-3 and TRBJ2-3; 7 bases are a match to TRBD2. The CDR3 consists of 15 residues. The germline V gene encodes CDR1 SGHNT and CDR2 YENEEA. J was trimmed by 3 bases and V by 0 bases; bases with no gene match: 3. CDR3 DNA sequence: TGTGCCAGCAGCTTAGACCCGGGGGGAACAGATACGCAGTATTTT. Its protein product is CASSLDPGGTDTQYF. The full variable domain, rest sourced from reference TRBV11-3 and TRBJ2-3, is EAGVVQSPRYKIIEKKQPVAFWCNPISGHNTLYWYLQNLGQGPELLIRYENEEAVDDSQLPKDRFSAERLKGVDSTLKIQPAELGDSAVYLCASSLDPGGTDTQYFGPGTRLTVL.

V is TRBV6-5 and J is TRBJ2-5; 14 bases fit TRBD2. The CDR3 length is 16 residues. With V trimmed by 2 bases and J by 4 bases, 3 bases remained unmatched. Germline V gene sequence: CDR1 MNHEY, CDR2 SVGAGI. For the CDR3, the DNA is TGTGCCAGCAGTTACCCCGGACTAGCGGGAGGAGAGACCCAGTACTTC. It translates to CASSYPGLAGGETQYF.

The genes are TRBV7-9 and TRBJ1-2, with 9 bases fitting TRBD1. V lost 5 bases, J lost 4 bases, and 5 bases stayed unmatched. Looked up from germline, CDR1 is SEHNR and CDR2 is FQNEAQ (reference sequence). This CDR3 has 14 amino acids. CDR3 amino acids: CASSIQGAVYGYTF. In nucleotides, the CDR3 is TGTGCCAGCAGCATACAGGGGGCGGTCTATGGCTACACCTTC.

This rearrangement joins TRBV7-8 to TRBJ2-7; TRBD1 matches 10 bases. The V gene end was trimmed by 2 bases and the J gene end by 5 bases; junction bases not matched to a gene: 6. The CDR3 is 15 amino acids. CDR1 and CDR2 (germline): SGHVS, FQNEAQ. The CDR3 reads CASSLKDRGGHEQYF. The CDR3 DNA reads TGTGCCAGCAGCTTAAAGGACAGGGGGGGACACGAGCAGTACTTC. The full variable domain, completed using reference TRBV7-8 and TRBJ2-7, is GAGVSQSPRYKVAKRGQDVALRCDPISGHVSLFWYQQALGQGPEFLTYFQNEAQLDKSGLPSDRFFAERPEGSVSTLKIQRTQQEDSAVYLCASSLKDRGGHEQYFGPGTRLTVT.

The chain joins TRBV5-1 to TRBJ2-5; TRBD2 agrees at 7 bases. Germline trimming cut 4 bases from V and 3 bases from J; bases unmatched to any gene: 6. The CDR3 sequence is 14 residues long. Germline V gives CDR1 SGHRS, CDR2 YFSETQ. DNA for the CDR3: TGCGCCAGCAGCCCGGGACTAATCGAAGAGACCCAGTACTTC. Translation: CASSPGLIEETQYF.

Details on this clone: The germline gene is not matched at one end of the junction; a read error may be the cause. This chain uses TRBV7-7 with TRBJ2-1; weak D call: TRBD2 (5 bases). The CDR3 covers 16 residues. Germline CDR1 reads SSHAT; CDR2 reads FNYEAQ (reference sequence). The CDR3 is CASSLVQDPRRNEQFF. The CDR3 bases are TGTGCTAGCAGCTTAGTTCAGGACCCAAGGAGGAATGAGCAGTTCTTC. Complete variable domain (other parts from reference TRBV7-7 and TRBJ2-1): GAGVSQSPRYKVTKRGQDVTLRCDPISSHATLYWYQQALGQGPEFLTYFNYEAQPDKSGLPSDRFSAERPEGSISTLTIQRTEQRDSAMYRCASSLVQDPRRNEQFFGPGTRLTVL.

The chain joins TRBV6-5 to TRBJ1-2; weak D call: TRBD1 (5 bases). Trimming took off 6 bases at V and 4 bases at J, with 15 bases between the two ends. CDR3 length: 14 amino acids. Germline V gene sequence: CDR1 MNHEY, CDR2 SVGAGI. This CDR3 reads CASRPSRQTYGYTF. CDR3 bases: TGTGCCAGCAGACCATCGCGACAGACCTATGGCTACACCTTC.

Only one count was recorded for this clone. The chain employs TRBV5-4 and TRBJ1-1; D remains unclear. CDR3 length equals 14 residues. CDR1 and CDR2 from the germline V gene are SGHNT and YYREEE (reference sequence). Trimming took off 0 bases at V and 5 bases at J, with 11 bases between the two ends. CDR3 DNA: TGTGCCAGCAGCTTGGTGGCCCTTAAGACTGAAGCTTTCTTT. It is translated as CASSLVALKTEAFF.

This clone was detected only a few times. The chain joins TRBV19 to TRBJ1-4; possible D gene TRBD1, 5 bases. The CDR3 has 14 amino acids. CDR1 is LNHDA, CDR2 SQIVND, per germline (reference sequence). V was cut by 3 bases and J by 8 bases, with 13 bases left in between. CDR3 region: CASSMQGGREKLFF. DNA for the CDR3: TGTGCCAGTAGTATGCAGGGTGGTCGGGAAAAACTGTTTTTT.

The CDR3: CASSFVQGAEEQYF. CDR3 DNA sequence: TGCGCCAGCAGCTTTGTACAGGGGGCCGAGGAGCAGTACTTC. The V call is TRBV5-1, the J call TRBJ2-7, with TRBD1 identical over 9 bases. The CDR3 covers 14 residues. After removal of 2 bases from V and 7 bases from J, the junction contained 7 bases not matched to a gene. Germline V gives CDR1 SGHRS, CDR2 YFSETQ. The full variable domain, with the rest looked up from reference TRBV5-1 and TRBJ2-7, is KAGVTQTPRYLIKTRGQQVTLSCSPISGHRSVSWYQQTPGQGLQFLFEYFSETQRNKGNFPGRFSGRQFSNSRSEMNVSTLELGDSALYLCASSFVQGAEEQYFGPGTRLTVT.

The chain carries TRBV27 and TRBJ1-5; 7 bases line up with TRBD1. This CDR3 contains 18 residues. Germline trimming cut 3 bases from V and 1 base from J; bases unmatched to any gene: 12. The germline V gene encodes CDR1 MNHEY and CDR2 SMNVEV (reference sequence). CDR3 sequence (DNA): TGTGCCAGCAGTTTTTTTGCAGGGGGAACGGTAAGCAATCAGCCCCAGCATTTT. This encodes CASSFFAGGTVSNQPQHF.

V is TRBV4-1 and J is TRBJ1-5; no reliable D call. Germline V gene lookup returns CDR1 MGHRA and CDR2 YSYEKL. The CDR3 runs 14 residues. Trimming cost V 1 base and J 2 bases, with 6 bases left between them. CDR3 amino acids: CASSQGLRNQPQHF. The CDR3, as DNA: TGCGCCAGCAGCCAAGGGCTCCGCAATCAGCCCCAGCATTTT.

DNA of the CDR3: TGTGCCAGTTCGACAGGGGCAAATGAAAAACTGTTTTTT. Amino acids: CASSTGANEKLFF. The rearrangement links TRBV11-2 to TRBJ1-4, with TRBD1 matching over 8 bases. V was pared by 9 bases and J by 5 bases, with 5 bases of the junction left unmatched. CDR3 length: 13 residues. Germline values: CDR1 SGHAT, CDR2 FQNNGV.

V is TRBV10-2 and J is TRBJ1-1, with D perhaps matching TRBD1 (6 bases). The germline V gene encodes CDR1 WSHSY and CDR2 SAAADI. There are 14 residues in the CDR3. V was shortened by 5 bases and J by 1 base, with 11 bases between the two germline ends. In DNA, the CDR3 is TGCGCCAGCAGTCGAGGGGGGGCGAACACTGAAGCTTTCTTT. Protein sequence: CASSRGGANTEAFF.

The chain uses TRBV6-6 and TRBJ2-7; 10 bases agree with TRBD1. Germline lookup yields CDR1 MNHNY and CDR2 SVGAGI (reference sequence). This CDR3 spans 16 amino acids. The CDR3 DNA reads as TGTGCCAGCAGGTCCGGGACAGGGGAGAAGGCGGAGGAGCTGGACGTC. Amino acids: CASRSGTGEKAEELDV.

The chain combines TRBV5-6 with TRBJ1-1; 7 bases agree with TRBD1. Germline V lookup: CDR1 SGHDT, CDR2 YYEEEE. The V segment lost 4 bases and the J segment 4 bases; nucleotides outside the gene matches: 1. The CDR3 length is 12 residues. The DNA of the CDR3 is TGTGCCAGCAGCACAGGGGCCACTGAAGCTTTCTTT. It codes for CASSTGATEAFF. Full variable domain (rest looked up from reference TRBV5-6 and TRBJ1-1): DAGVTQSPTHLIKTRGQQVTLRCSPKSGHDTVSWYQQALGQGPQFIFQYYEEEERQRGNFPDRFSGHQFPNYSSELNVNALLLGDSALYLCASSTGATEAFFGQGTRLTVV.

The chain employs TRBV28 and TRBJ1-1; maybe TRBD1 (6 bases). The CDR3 covers 15 residues. The germline gives CDR1 MDHEN, CDR2 SYDVKM. The V end lost 7 bases, the J end lost 5 bases, and 20 bases lay between the germline ends. The CDR3 bases are TGTGCCAGCACCCCAGGGGCTCGCAGGAGTACTGAAGCTTTCTTT. This encodes CASTPGARRSTEAFF.